One sample yielded the 27 T cell receptor beta chains listed below, sequenced in a study of T cells in Graves' hyperthyroidism and ophthalmopathy. Researchers took RNA transcripts and amplified the TCR beta CDR3 regions from them. Using the HTBI primer set, a first-round RT-PCR was run on the TCR CDR3. TCRdb passed the multiplex PCR reads through MiXCR, listing each CDR3 protein once. The profile covers 310,000 or so distinct CDR3 sequences, with more than 15% appearing a single time and over 45% taken by the ten largest. Input material: blood. The receptors originated from a woman aged 60-75 years with Graves' ophthalmopathy.

This clonotype was picked up many times. CDR3 loop: CASSHGGGYEQYF. CDR3 DNA sequence: TGCGCCAGCAGCCACGGAGGGGGGTACGAGCAGTACTTC. The genes are TRBV4-3 and TRBJ2-7; D tentatively reads TRBD1 or TRBD2 (6 bases each). This CDR3 is built from 13 residues. Germline V gene sequence: CDR1 LGHNA, CDR2 YSLEER. V lost 3 bases to trimming and J lost 4 bases, with 10 bases between them.

The chain employs TRBV19 and TRBJ1-1, with TRBD1 matching 7 bases. Germline V CDR1 and CDR2: LNHDA, SQIVND (reference sequence). The CDR3 contains 13 residues. The trim removed 6 bases at V and 3 bases at J, leaving 4 bases unmatched. As DNA, the CDR3 is TGTGCCAGTAGACCCGACAGGGACACTGAAGCTTTCTTT. Amino acid sequence: CASRPDRDTEAFF.

The V call is TRBV19, the J call TRBJ1-1; 9 nucleotides align to TRBD1. This CDR3 has 14 amino acids. The V gene's germline CDR1 is LNHDA and CDR2 SQIVND (reference sequence). J was trimmed by 4 bases and V by 3 bases; bases with no gene match: 3. The CDR3 region has the DNA TGTGCCAGTAGTATGACAGGGGGAAGCACTGAAGCTTTCTTT. Amino acid sequence: CASSMTGGSTEAFF.

The chain carries TRBV5-1 and TRBJ2-5; D gene ambiguous. This CDR3 is 13 amino acids long. V lost 0 bases to trimming and J lost 7 bases, with 10 bases between them. CDR1 and CDR2 from the germline V gene are SGHRS and YFSETQ. For the CDR3, the DNA is TGCGCCAGCAGCTTGGAGTCTATCGGGACCCAGTACTTC. Translation: CASSLESIGTQYF.

This clonotype was recorded many times. The V and J genes are TRBV9 and TRBJ2-2, with unresolved D. Deletions cut 0 bases from V and 5 bases from J, with 11 bases between. Germline V gives CDR1 SGDLS, CDR2 YYNGEE. The CDR3 runs to 15 residues. CDR3 coding DNA: TGTGCCAGCAGCGTAGATCCGGTAGAGACCGGGGAGCTGTTTTTT. The encoded protein is CASSVDPVETGELFF.

At least ten counts were recorded for this clonotype. CDR3 DNA sequence: TGCGCCAGCAGCTCCGGAACGGACAGCTATGGCTACACCTTC. It codes for CASSSGTDSYGYTF. J is TRBJ1-2 and V is TRBV5-1, with D perhaps matching TRBD1 (6 bases). CDR3 length: 14 residues. Germline V gives CDR1 SGHRS, CDR2 YFSETQ. Trimming cost V 3 bases and J 4 bases, with 13 bases left between them.

At least ten counts were recorded for this clonotype. In nucleotides, the CDR3 is TGTGCCAGCTCTCTCCCGGGAGCCCTCTACGAGCAGTACTTC. Translation: CASSLPGALYEQYF. This chain links TRBV18 with TRBJ2-7; D might be TRBD2 (6 bases). Germline loops: CDR1 KGHSH, CDR2 LQKENI. The CDR3 is 14 amino acids. V dropped 6 bases and J dropped 3 bases, with 15 bases sitting between them.

This clonotype was picked up many times. CDR3 sequence: CASSFDVSYYGYTF. The CDR3 DNA reads TGTGCCAGCAGCTTTGACGTTTCATACTATGGCTACACCTTC. This chain links TRBV7-2 with TRBJ1-2, with D uncertain. Germline lookup yields CDR1 SGHTA and CDR2 FQGNSA. Trimming cost V 3 bases and J 3 bases, with 11 bases left between them. The CDR3 covers 14 residues.

The V gene is TRBV5-1, the J gene TRBJ2-1; 9 nucleotides line up with TRBD2. CDR3 length equals 15 residues. The germline CDR1 and CDR2 sequences are SGHRS and YFSETQ. The trim removed 1 base at V and 5 bases at J, leaving 4 bases unmatched. The CDR3, as DNA: TGCGCCAGCAGCTTGCGGCCTAGCGGGAACAATGAGCAGTTCTTC. Its protein product is CASSLRPSGNNEQFF.

The sample holds many counts of this clonotype. V and J are TRBV12-3 or TRBV12-4 and TRBJ1-1; maybe TRBD1 (5 bases). This CDR3 comprises 14 residues. V shed 4 bases and J shed 4 bases, with 13 bases lying between them. In DNA, the CDR3 is TGTGCCAGCAGTTCGCGGGACCTGCGCACTGAAGCTTTCTTT. Translation: CASSSRDLRTEAFF.

In the case of this clonotype: A much more abundant neighbour one base away suggests this may be a read error. V is TRBV6-1 and J is TRBJ2-7; D perhaps matches TRBD2 (5 bases). V lost 2 bases, J lost 6 bases, and 17 bases lay in between. Germline CDR1 and CDR2: MNHNS and SASEGT. The CDR3 runs to 15 residues. DNA for the CDR3: TGTGCCAGCAGTGAAATCGACGGGGATCGGGGCGAGCAGTACTTC. It yields the protein CASSEIDGDRGEQYF.

This clonotype occurred a few times. This chain links TRBV7-9 with TRBJ2-1, with a tentative D call TRBD2 (6 bases). Germline assignment: CDR1 SEHNR and CDR2 FQNEAQ (reference sequence). The V end was cut by 3 bases, the J end by 0 bases, with 12 bases between. This CDR3 is 16 amino acids long. The CDR3 DNA follows: TGTGCCAGCAGCTTTTCGACCGGGGGCTCCTACAATGAGCAGTTCTTC. Protein product: CASSFSTGGSYNEQFF.

Notes on this clonotype: Since a much larger clone is just one base distant, this may be a read error. This chain joins TRBV7-8 and TRBJ2-5; D tentatively fits TRBD1 or TRBD2 (5 bases each). The germline gives CDR1 SGHVS, CDR2 FQNEAQ. The length of the CDR3 is 14 residues. Trimming removed 1 base at V and 2 bases at J, with 8 bases between. CDR3 residues: CASSLVGEQETQYF. The CDR3 bases are TGTGCCAGCAGCTTAGTGGGGGAGCAAGAGACCCAGTACTTC.

The chain employs TRBV10-3 and TRBJ2-3; TRBD2 agrees at 10 bases. CDR3 size: 16 residues. Germline CDR1 and CDR2: ENHRY and SYGVKD. V was pared by 0 bases and J by 4 bases, with 4 bases of the junction left unmatched. Here the CDR3 DNA reads TGTGCCATCAGTGAGTCTAGCGGGGGGAGGGCAGATACGCAGTATTTT. It translates to CAISESSGGRADTQYF.

The genes are TRBV7-9 and TRBJ1-3; D is perhaps TRBD1 (6 bases). Per germline, CDR1 SEHNR and CDR2 FQNEAQ (reference sequence). Between the trimmed V and J ends, which lost 2 bases and 0 bases, there was a span of 14 bases. The CDR3 totals 17 residues. CDR3 in amino acids: CASSLSTGPDSGNTIYF. CDR3 DNA sequence: TGTGCCAGCAGCTTATCGACAGGCCCGGACTCTGGAAACACCATATATTTT.

This clonotype was recorded a few times. The chain has TRBV13 and TRBJ1-2; unclear D gene. The CDR3 is 15 residues long. Germline CDR1 and CDR2: PRHDT and FYEKMQ (reference sequence). Trimming removed 0 bases from V and 2 bases from J, with 10 bases in between. CDR3 nucleotide sequence: TGTGCCAGCAGCTTAGGCGTCCTTCTGAACTATGGCTACACCTTC. Translation gives CASSLGVLLNYGYTF.

The V and J genes are TRBV19 and TRBJ2-2; 7 positions agree with TRBD2. In germline, CDR1 is LNHDA, CDR2 SQIVND (reference sequence). J was trimmed by 14 bases and V by 4 bases; bases with no gene match: 7. The CDR3 extends over 12 amino acids. CDR3 region: CASSTERDGLFF. Here the CDR3 DNA reads TGTGCCAGTAGTACCGAGCGGGATGGACTGTTTTTT.

On this clonotype: It may be a read error: a sequence one base away is much more abundant. The chain is built from TRBV7-2 and TRBJ2-1; D gene uncertain. Germline CDR1 and CDR2: SGHTA and FQGNSA. There are 14 residues in the CDR3. The CDR3 DNA is TGTGCCAGCAGCTTATCGGTGGTGGGCAATGAGCAGTCCTTC. Translated: CASSLSVVGNEQSF. The entire variable domain, with the rest obtained from reference TRBV7-2 and TRBJ2-1, is as follows: GAGVSQSPSNKVTEKGKDVELRCDPISGHTALYWYRQSLGQGLEFLIYFQGNSAPDKSGLPSDRFSAERTGGSVSTLTIQRTQQEDSAVYLCASSLSVVGNEQSFGPGTRLTVL.

This clonotype was found many times. The chain employs TRBV25-1 and TRBJ2-1, with D perhaps TRBD2 (7 bases). The CDR3 sequence is 14 residues long. The germline V and J ends were trimmed by 6 bases and 7 bases, with 16 bases remaining between them. CDR1 and CDR2 from the germline V gene are MGHDK and SYGVNS. The CDR3 DNA is TGTGCCAGCAGCGGGGAGGGGGTAAAAAATGAGCAGTTCTTC. It specifies CASSGEGVKNEQFF.

This clonotype was recorded many times. The chain recombines TRBV18 with TRBJ2-7; D is ambiguous. The CDR3 has 15 amino acids. Trimming stripped 1 base from V and 0 bases from J, with 10 bases between. Germline V gives CDR1 KGHSH, CDR2 LQKENI. The CDR3 sequence is CASSPRAGFSYEQYF. DNA of the CDR3: TGTGCCAGCTCACCACGCGCCGGGTTCTCCTACGAGCAGTACTTC.

The chain combines TRBV18 with TRBJ2-3; 9 bases align to TRBD2. Germline CDR1 KGHSH, CDR2 LQKENI. The CDR3 has 16 residues. Trimming took 3 bases from V and 8 from J; bases not matched to a gene: 12. The CDR3 reads CASSPRTSEGAGTQYF. As DNA, the CDR3 is TGTGCCAGCTCACCTCGGACTAGCGAGGGGGCAGGTACGCAGTATTTT.

CDR3 sequence (DNA): TGCAGTGTTGACCTCGGGAGAGCCGAATCAGATACGCAGTATTTT. Protein sequence: CSVDLGRAESDTQYF. The chain joins TRBV20-1 to TRBJ2-3, with a weak D call TRBD2 (6 bases). V lost 7 bases to trimming and J lost 4 bases, with 21 bases between them. The CDR3 spans 15 residues. The germline V gene encodes CDR1 DFQATT and CDR2 SNEGSKA (reference sequence).

This clonotype appeared many times. The chain joins TRBV7-6 to TRBJ2-7, with D hard to call. This CDR3 comprises 14 residues. Germline V gene lookup returns CDR1 SGHVS and CDR2 FNYEAQ. The V gene lost 2 bases and the J gene lost 0 bases, with 8 bases spanning the gap. In DNA form, the CDR3 reads TGTGCCAGCAGCTTACAGGAACTCTCCTACGAGCAGTACTTC. Protein product: CASSLQELSYEQYF.

The V gene is TRBV29-1, the J gene TRBJ2-7; 11 bases agree with TRBD2. V shed 2 bases and J 0 bases; nucleotides not matched to a gene: 6. Germline assignment: CDR1 SQVTM and CDR2 ANQGSEA. There are 16 residues in the CDR3. The CDR3 reads CSVEILAGGPSYEQYF. The CDR3 bases are TGCAGCGTTGAAATCCTAGCGGGGGGACCCTCCTACGAGCAGTACTTC.

This clonotype was observed at least ten times. The chain has TRBV11-2 and TRBJ2-1; D is ambiguous. CDR3 length equals 16 residues. CDR1 and CDR2 from the germline V gene are SGHAT and FQNNGV. The V gene lost 5 bases and the J gene lost 0 bases, with 14 bases spanning the gap. The CDR3 loop reads CASSLHGLRSYNEQFF. Here the CDR3 DNA reads TGTGCCAGCAGCCTACACGGCTTACGCTCCTACAATGAGCAGTTCTTC.

This clonotype came up many times. The rearrangement uses TRBV20-1 and TRBJ1-5, with a weak D call TRBD1 (5 bases). The CDR3 contains 14 residues. V lost 1 base and J lost 5, with 12 bases in between. Germline V CDR1 and CDR2: DFQATT, SNEGSKA (reference sequence). CDR3 sequence reads: CSARGASTDQPQHF. The CDR3 bases are TGCAGTGCTAGAGGGGCGTCGACAGATCAGCCCCAGCATTTT.

This clonotype was counted at least ten times. V and J are TRBV24-1 and TRBJ2-1, with 10 bases that match TRBD2. This CDR3 has 17 residues. CDR1 KGHDR and CDR2 SFDVKD come from the germline V gene. V was pared by 3 bases and J by 0 bases, with 4 bases of the junction left unmatched. The CDR3 DNA is TGTGCCACCAGTGATCCTTCTAGCGGGAGCTCCTACAATGAGCAGTTCTTC. The encoded protein is CATSDPSSGSSYNEQFF.